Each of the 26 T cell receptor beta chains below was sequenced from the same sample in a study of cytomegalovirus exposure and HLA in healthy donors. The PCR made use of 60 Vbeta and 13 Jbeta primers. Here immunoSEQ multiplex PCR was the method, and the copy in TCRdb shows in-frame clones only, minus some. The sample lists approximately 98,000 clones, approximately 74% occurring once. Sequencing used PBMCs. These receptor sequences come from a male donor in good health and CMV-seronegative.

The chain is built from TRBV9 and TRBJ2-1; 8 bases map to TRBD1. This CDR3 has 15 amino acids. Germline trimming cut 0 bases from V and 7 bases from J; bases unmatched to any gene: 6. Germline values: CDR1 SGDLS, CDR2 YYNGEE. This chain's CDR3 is CASSVADRVRNEQFF. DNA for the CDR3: TGTGCCAGCAGCGTAGCGGACAGGGTCCGAAATGAGCAGTTCTTC.

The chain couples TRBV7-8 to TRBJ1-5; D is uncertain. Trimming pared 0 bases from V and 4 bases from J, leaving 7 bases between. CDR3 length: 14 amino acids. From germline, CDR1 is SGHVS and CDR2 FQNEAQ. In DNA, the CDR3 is TGTGCCAGCAGCTTAGCGCTCAGTAATCAGCCCCAGCATTTT. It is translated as CASSLALSNQPQHF. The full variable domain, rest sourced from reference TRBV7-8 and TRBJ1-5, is GAGVSQSPRYKVAKRGQDVALRCDPISGHVSLFWYQQALGQGPEFLTYFQNEAQLDKSGLPSDRFFAERPEGSVSTLKIQRTQQEDSAVYLCASSLALSNQPQHFGDGTRLSIL.

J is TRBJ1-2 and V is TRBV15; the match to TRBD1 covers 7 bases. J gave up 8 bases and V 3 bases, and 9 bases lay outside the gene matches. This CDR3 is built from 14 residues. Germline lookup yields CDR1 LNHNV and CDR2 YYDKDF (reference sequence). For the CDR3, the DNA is TGTGCCACCAGCAGTCCACAGGGGTGGCAGGGCTACACCTTC. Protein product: CATSSPQGWQGYTF.

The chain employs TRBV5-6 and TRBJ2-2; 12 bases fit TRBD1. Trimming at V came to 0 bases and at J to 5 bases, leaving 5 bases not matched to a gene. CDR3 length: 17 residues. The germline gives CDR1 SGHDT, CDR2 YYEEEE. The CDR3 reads CASSLVWDRGLTGELFF. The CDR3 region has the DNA TGTGCCAGCAGCTTGGTGTGGGACAGGGGGCTTACCGGGGAGCTGTTTTTT.

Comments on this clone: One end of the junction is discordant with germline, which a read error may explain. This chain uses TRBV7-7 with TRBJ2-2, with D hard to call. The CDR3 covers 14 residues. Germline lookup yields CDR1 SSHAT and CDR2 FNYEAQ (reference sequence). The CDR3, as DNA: TGTGCTAGCAGCTCGACCAGGTCTACGGGGGAGCTGTTTTTT. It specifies CASSSTRSTGELFF.

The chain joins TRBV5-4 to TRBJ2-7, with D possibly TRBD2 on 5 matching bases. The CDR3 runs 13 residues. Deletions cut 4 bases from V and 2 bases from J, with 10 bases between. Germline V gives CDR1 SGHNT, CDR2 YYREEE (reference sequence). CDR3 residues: CASSPGVTYEQYF. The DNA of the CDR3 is TGTGCCAGCAGCCCCGGGGTTACCTACGAGCAGTACTTC.

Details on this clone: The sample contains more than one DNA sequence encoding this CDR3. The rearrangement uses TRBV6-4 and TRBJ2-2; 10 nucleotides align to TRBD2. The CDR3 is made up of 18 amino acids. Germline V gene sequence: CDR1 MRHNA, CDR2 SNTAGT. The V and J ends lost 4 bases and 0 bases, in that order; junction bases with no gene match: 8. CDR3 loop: CASSAFPGLAANTGELFF. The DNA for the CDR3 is TGTGCCAGCAGTGCCTTCCCCGGACTAGCGGCGAACACCGGGGAGCTGTTTTTT.

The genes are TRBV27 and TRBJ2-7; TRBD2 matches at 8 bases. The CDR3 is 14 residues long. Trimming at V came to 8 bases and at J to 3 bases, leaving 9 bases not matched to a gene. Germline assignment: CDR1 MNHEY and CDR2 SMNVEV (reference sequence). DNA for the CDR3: TGTGCCAGCCGCCTGGAAGCGGGAGTCTACGAGCAGTACTTC. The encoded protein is CASRLEAGVYEQYF.

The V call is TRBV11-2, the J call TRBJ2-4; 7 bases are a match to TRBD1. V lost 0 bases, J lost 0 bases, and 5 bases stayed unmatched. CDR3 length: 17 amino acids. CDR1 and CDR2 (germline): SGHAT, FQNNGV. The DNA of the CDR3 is TGTGCCAGCAGCTTAGATCGGGACAGCCTAGCCAAAAACATTCAGTACTTC. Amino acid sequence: CASSLDRDSLAKNIQYF. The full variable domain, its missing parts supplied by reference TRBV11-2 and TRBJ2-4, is EAGVAQSPRYKIIEKRQSVAFWCNPISGHATLYWYQQILGQGPKLLIQFQNNGVVDDSQLPKDRFSAERLKGVDSTLKIQPAKLEDSAVYLCASSLDRDSLAKNIQYFGAGTRLSVL.

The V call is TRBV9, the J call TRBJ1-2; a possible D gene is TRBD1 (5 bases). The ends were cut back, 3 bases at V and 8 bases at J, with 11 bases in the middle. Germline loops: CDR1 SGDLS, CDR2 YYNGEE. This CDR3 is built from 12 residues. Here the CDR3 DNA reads TGTGCCAGCAGCGCAGGGTCCTGGGGCTACACCTTC. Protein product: CASSAGSWGYTF.

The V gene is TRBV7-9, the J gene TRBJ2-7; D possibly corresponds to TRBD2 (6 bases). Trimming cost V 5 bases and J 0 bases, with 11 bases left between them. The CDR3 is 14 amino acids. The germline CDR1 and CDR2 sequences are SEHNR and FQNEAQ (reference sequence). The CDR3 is CASSLGSTSYEQYF. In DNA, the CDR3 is TGTGCCAGCAGCCTCGGGAGCACCTCCTACGAGCAGTACTTC.

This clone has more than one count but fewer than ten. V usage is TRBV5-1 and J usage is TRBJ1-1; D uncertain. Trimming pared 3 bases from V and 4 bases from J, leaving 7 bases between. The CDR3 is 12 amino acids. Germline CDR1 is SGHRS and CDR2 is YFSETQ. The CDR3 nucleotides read TGCGCCAGCAGCTCAGACATCACTGAAGCTTTCTTT. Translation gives CASSSDITEAFF.

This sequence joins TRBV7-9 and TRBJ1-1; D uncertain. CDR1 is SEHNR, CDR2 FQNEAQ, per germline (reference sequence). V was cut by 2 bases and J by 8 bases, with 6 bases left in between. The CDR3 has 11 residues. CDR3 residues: CASSLTAEAFF. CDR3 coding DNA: TGTGCCAGCAGCTTAACTGCAGAAGCTTTCTTT.

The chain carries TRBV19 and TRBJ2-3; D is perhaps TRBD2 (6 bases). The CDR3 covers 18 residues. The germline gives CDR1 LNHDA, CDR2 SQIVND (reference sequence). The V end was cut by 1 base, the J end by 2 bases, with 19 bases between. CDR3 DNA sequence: TGTGCCAGTAGTATAGCCCCCCCGACTAGTCCCTTCACAGATACGCAGTATTTT. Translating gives CASSIAPPTSPFTDTQYF. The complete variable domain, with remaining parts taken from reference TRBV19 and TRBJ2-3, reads DGGITQSPKYLFRKEGQNVTLSCEQNLNHDAMYWYRQDPGQGLRLIYYSQIVNDFQKGDIAEGYSVSREKKESFPLTVTSAQKNPTAFYLCASSIAPPTSPFTDTQYFGPGTRLTVL.

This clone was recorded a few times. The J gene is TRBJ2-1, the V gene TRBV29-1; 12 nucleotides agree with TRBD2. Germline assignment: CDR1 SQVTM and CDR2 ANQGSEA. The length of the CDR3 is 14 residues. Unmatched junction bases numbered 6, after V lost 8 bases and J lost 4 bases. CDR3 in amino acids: CSLSGTSGYNEQFF. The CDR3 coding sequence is TGCAGCCTTTCCGGGACTAGCGGGTACAATGAGCAGTTCTTC.

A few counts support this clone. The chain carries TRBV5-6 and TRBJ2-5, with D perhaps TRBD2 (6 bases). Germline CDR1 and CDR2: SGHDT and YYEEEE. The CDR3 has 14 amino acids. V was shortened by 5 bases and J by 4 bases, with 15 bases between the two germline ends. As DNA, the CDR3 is TGTGCCAGCAGGGAGGGGTCATGGAGAGAGACCCAGTACTTC. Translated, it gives CASREGSWRETQYF.

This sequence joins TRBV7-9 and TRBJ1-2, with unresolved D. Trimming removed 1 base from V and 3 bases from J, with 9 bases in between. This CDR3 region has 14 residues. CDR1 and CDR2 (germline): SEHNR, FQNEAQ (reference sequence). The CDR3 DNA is TGTGCCAGCAGCTTAGATCCCTCCCACTATGGCTACACCTTC. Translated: CASSLDPSHYGYTF.

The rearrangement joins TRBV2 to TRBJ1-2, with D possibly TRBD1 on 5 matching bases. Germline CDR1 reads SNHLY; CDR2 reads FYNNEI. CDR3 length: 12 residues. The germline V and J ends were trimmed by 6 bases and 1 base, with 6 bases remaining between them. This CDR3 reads CASRDNNYGYTF. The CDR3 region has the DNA TGTGCCAGCAGGGACAATAACTATGGCTACACCTTC.

CDR3 region: CASSYPSGIGTGELFF. The CDR3 nucleotides read TGTGCCAGCAGTTATCCTAGCGGGATAGGCACCGGGGAGCTGTTTTTT. This chain uses TRBV6-5 with TRBJ2-2; 9 bases match TRBD2. The V gene's germline CDR1 is MNHEY and CDR2 SVGAGI. V lost 3 bases and J lost 4; bases outside the gene matches: 6. CDR3 length: 16 amino acids.

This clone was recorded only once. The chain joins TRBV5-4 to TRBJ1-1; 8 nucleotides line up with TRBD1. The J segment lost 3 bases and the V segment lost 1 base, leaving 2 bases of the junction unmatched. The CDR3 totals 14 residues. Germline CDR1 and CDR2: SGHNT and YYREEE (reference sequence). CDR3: CASSLQGADTEAFF. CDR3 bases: TGTGCCAGCAGCTTGCAGGGGGCGGACACTGAAGCTTTCTTT. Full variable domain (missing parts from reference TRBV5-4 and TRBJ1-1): ETGVTQSPTHLIKTRGQQVTLRCSSQSGHNTVSWYQQALGQGPQFIFQYYREEENGRGNFPPRFSGLQFPNYSSELNVNALELDDSALYLCASSLQGADTEAFFGQGTRLTVV.

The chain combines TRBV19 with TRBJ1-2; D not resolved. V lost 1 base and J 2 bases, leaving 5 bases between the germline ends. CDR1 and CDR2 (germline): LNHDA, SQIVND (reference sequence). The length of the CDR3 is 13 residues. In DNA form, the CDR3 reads TGTGCCAGTAGTATAGGAGAGAACTATGGCTACACCTTC. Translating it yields CASSIGENYGYTF.

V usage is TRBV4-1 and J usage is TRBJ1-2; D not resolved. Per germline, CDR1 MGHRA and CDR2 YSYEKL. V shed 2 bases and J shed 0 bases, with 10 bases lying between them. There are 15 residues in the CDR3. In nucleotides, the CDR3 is TGCGCCAGCAGCCAATTGCAGGTCTCTAACTATGGCTACACCTTC. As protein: CASSQLQVSNYGYTF.

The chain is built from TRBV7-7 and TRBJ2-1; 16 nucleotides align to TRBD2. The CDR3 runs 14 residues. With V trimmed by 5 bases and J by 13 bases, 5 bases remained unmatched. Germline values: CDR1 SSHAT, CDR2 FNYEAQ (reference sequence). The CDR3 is CASSEGLAGGKQFF. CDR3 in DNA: TGTGCCAGCAGCGAGGGACTAGCGGGAGGGAAACAGTTCTTC.

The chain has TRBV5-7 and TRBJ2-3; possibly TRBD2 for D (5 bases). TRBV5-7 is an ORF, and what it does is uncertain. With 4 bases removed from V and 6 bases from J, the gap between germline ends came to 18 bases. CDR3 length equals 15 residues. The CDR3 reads CASSSVGELLDTQYF. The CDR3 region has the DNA TGTGCCAGCAGCAGCGTCGGGGAATTACTCGATACGCAGTATTTT.

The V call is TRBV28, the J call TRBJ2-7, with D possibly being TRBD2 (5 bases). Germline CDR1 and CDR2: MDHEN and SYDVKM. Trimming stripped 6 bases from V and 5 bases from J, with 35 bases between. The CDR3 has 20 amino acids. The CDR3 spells CASSQLPGWGIVDLSHEQYF. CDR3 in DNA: TGTGCCAGCAGCCAACTCCCGGGGTGGGGTATTGTGGACCTATCTCACGAGCAGTACTTC.

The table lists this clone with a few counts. CDR3 nucleotides: TGCGCCAGCAGCCAAATTAACTTAGTCAGCACAGATACGCAGTATTTT. Protein: CASSQINLVSTDTQYF. The rearrangement joins TRBV4-1 to TRBJ2-3, with D unclear. The V and J ends lost 2 bases and 0 bases respectively, with 12 bases between them. The CDR3 contains 16 residues. Germline lookup yields CDR1 MGHRA and CDR2 YSYEKL.